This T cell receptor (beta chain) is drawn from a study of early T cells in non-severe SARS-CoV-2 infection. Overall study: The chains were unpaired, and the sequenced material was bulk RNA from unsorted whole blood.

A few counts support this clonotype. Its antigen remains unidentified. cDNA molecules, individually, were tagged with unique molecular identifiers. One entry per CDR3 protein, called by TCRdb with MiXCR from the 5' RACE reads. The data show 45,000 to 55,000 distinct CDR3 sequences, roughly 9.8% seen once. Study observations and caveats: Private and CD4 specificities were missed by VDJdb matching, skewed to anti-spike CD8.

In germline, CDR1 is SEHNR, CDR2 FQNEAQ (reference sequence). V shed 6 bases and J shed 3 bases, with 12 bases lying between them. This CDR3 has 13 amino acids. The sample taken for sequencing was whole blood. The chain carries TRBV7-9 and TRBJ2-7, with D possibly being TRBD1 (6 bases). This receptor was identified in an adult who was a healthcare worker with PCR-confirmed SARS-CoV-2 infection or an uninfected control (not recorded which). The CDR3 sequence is CASSYLGGYEQYF. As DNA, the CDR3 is TGTGCCAGCAGTTATCTAGGGGGCTACGAGCAGTACTTC.